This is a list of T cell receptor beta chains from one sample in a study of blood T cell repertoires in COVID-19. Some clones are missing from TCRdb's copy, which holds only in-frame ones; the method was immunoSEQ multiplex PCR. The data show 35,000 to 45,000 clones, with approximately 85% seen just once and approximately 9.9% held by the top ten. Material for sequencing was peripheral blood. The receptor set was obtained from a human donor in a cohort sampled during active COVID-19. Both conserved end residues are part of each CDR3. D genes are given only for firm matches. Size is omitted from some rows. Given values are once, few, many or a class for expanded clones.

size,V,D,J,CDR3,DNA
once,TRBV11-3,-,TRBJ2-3,CASSPGGPTPDTQYF,TGTGCCAGCAGCCCAGGGGGGCCGACGCCAGATACGCAGTATTTT
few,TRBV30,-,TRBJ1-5,CAWSRGPSNQPQHF,TGTGCCTGGAGTAGGGGTCCATCCAATCAGCCCCAGCATTTT
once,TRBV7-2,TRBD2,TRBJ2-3,CASSLQLGGGYDTQYF,TGTGCCAGCAGCTTACAGTTGGGGGGAGGGTATGATACGCAGTATTTT
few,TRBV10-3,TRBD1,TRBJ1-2,CAISETGGNGYTF,TGTGCCATCAGTGAGACAGGGGGAAATGGCTACACCTTC
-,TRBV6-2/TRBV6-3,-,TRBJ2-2,CASSLRRGNTGELFF,TGTGCCAGCAGCCTTCGCAGGGGAAACACCGGGGAGCTGTTTTTT
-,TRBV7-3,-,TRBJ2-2,CASSSQVDRITGELFF,TGTGCCAGCAGCTCCCAGGTCGACAGGATCACCGGGGAGCTGTTTTTT
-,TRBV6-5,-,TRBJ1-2,CASSYSDRAYGYTF,TGTGCCAGCAGTTACTCGGACAGAGCCTATGGCTACACCTTC
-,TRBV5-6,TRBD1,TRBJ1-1,CASSEGARTEAFF,TGTGCCAGCAGCGAGGGGGCGCGAACTGAAGCTTTCTTT
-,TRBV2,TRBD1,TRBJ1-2,CASRQGVGTNYGYTF,TGTGCCAGCAGACAGGGGGTCGGCACCAACTATGGCTACACCTTC
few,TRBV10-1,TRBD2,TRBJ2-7,CASRGLAGDHEQYF,TGCGCCAGCAGAGGACTAGCGGGAGACCACGAGCAGTACTTC
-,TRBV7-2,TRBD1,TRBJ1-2,CASSQGQGYDGYTF,TGTGCCAGCAGCCAGGGACAGGGGTACGATGGCTACACCTTC
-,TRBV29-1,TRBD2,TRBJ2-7,CSVEEGLYDYEQYF,TGCAGCGTTGAAGAGGGACTATATGACTACGAGCAGTACTTC
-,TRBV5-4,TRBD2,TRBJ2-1,CASSSPLPQMGAGGLNEQFF,TGTGCCAGCAGCTCGCCTCTTCCCCAAATGGGCGCGGGAGGTCTCAATGAGCAGTTCTTC
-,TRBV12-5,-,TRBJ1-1,CASGTVYTEAFF,TGTGCTAGTGGCACGGTTTACACTGAAGCTTTCTTT
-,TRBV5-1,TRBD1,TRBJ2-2,CASSRGTGRVDTGELFF,TGCGCCAGCAGCCGAGGGACAGGGAGGGTCGACACCGGGGAGCTGTTTTTT
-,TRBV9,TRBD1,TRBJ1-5,CASSGTGFSNQPQHF,TGTGCCAGCAGTGGGACAGGCTTCAGCAATCAGCCCCAGCATTTT
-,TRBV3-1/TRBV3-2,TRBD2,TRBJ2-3,CASSQGGLATRVTDTQYF,TGTGCCAGCAGCCAAGGTGGACTAGCCACCCGGGTGACAGATACGCAGTATTTT
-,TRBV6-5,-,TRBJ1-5,CASRTDNSNQPQHF,TGTGCCAGCAGGACAGACAATAGCAATCAGCCCCAGCATTTT
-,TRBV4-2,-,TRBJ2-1,CASSQDQRGTSYNEQFF,TGTGCCAGCAGCCAAGATCAACGCGGGACCTCCTACAATGAGCAGTTCTTC
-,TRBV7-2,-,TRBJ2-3,CASSLDYASVDTQYF,TGTGCCAGCAGCTTAGACTACGCTAGCGTGGATACGCAGTATTTT